This T cell receptor beta chain derives from a study of identical twins listed by TCRdb under 2016. As for the study more broadly: The study deep-sequenced TCR alpha and beta repertoires from monozygotic twins, unrelated adults of various ages and cord blood to test whether fetal clonotypes persist. To rule out contamination, the twin experiments were replicated at different times with different library preparation protocols. The investigation overall reported the following: Zero-insertion analyses could be partly confounded by invariant T cells such as MAIT and iNKT, although diverse VJ usage argued against such confounding for most clonotypes. Abundant cord blood beta clonotypes carried fewer insertions; young adult naive repertoires showed a weaker similar trend, while memory repertoires showed none. Conclusions relied on cross-sectional statistical analysis, since the same donors could not be followed over many years. Recombination models systematically underestimated out-of-frame TCR alpha sharing in monozygotic twins but agreed with sharing between unrelated individuals. In beta out-of-frame sequences, excess twin sharing was weaker, because having fewer shared sequences lowered the signal-to-noise ratio. Compared with coincidental sharing between unrelated individuals, an excess of low generation-probability sequences was observed among out-of-frame TCR alpha sequences shared between twins.

Libraries were constructed by 5' RACE. The data were produced on an Illumina HiSeq 2000. A universal primer binding site was added through template switching, and the final cDNA carried a unique molecular identifier so that TCR cDNA molecules could be counted accurately. Specific primers in the conserved constant-segment region were used to synthesize first-strand cDNA for TCR alpha and beta chains. To control for contamination, every cDNA library was double barcoded, receiving both a SMART-Mk sample barcode and Illumina barcodes. TruSeq adapter sequences along with Illumina sample barcodes were introduced in two successive PCR steps. TCR alpha and beta cDNA libraries were sequenced on the Illumina HiSeq platform with custom primers. In the paper's pipeline: Raw reads were processed with MiGEC to extract unique molecular identifiers, and MiXCR was used to determine CDR3 positions. Recombination models were inferred per individual with the repgenHMM and IGoR tools using an EM algorithm. Shared clonotypes were analyzed with the tcR package in R, and sharing was normalized by the product of cloneset sizes. To study raw recombination without the effects of thymic and clonal selection, out-of-frame nonproductive sequences were analyzed. Using fastp trimming at Q25 and MiXCR clonotype assembly, TCRdb reanalyzed the public sequencing data and kept in-frame beta chains. One record per CDR3 amino acid sequence lists the most common genes and DNA. The V and J calls, along with clone size, are taken from TCRdb and not from the paper's own processing. This sample is represented by approximately 500,000 distinct CDR3 sequences; around 15% of them were singletons. Roughly 0.43% of the sample lies in the top ten.

Per the germline V gene, SGHRS is the CDR1 and YFSETQ is the CDR2. The CDR3 goes from the cysteine to the phenylalanine over 15 residues. The sequence is cut down to CDR3 DNA, 45 bases in frame from base 1. Trimming removed 6 bases from V and 0 bases from J, leaving 13 bases between the germline ends. This clonotype was observed a few times. Its antigen is currently not known. The input lacks base qualities; no much larger clone sits a single base away. Every donor in the study was a healthy Caucasian. The twin cohort comprised three pairs of female monozygotic twins, all aged roughly 18 to 30 years. CD4+ and CD8+ T cell populations were isolated with positive isolation kits from Invitrogen. The same sample was also used in a study of yellow fever vaccine responses in identical twins. In that second paper, the authors write: According to the authors, in identical twins the way T cells responded to vaccination appeared partly convergent and partly personalized. Focusing on identical twins, the study followed the T cell clones that responded to the vaccine, and did so with precision.

The source material was CD4+ T cells sorted from blood. This clonotype was obtained from a young woman in good health. The chain uses TRBV5-1 and TRBJ2-1, and the D gene may be TRBD2, 6 bases matching. The CDR3 here reads CASTLTSTSYNEQFF. The nucleotide sequence is TGCGCCAGCACCCTTACTAGCACCTCCTACAATGAGCAGTTCTTC.